This paragraph reports one TCR beta chain. Antigen unknown. The protocol was immunoSEQ multiplex PCR, while the TCRdb copy is restricted to in-frame clones and leaves out a portion. Of 90,000 to 100,000 clones in the sample, 80% to 90% were seen once. This sample stems from a study of PD-1 blockade in classical Hodgkin lymphoma. About the research overall: A 3 mg/kg intravenous dose of nivolumab was received by patients every 2 weeks.

Study-wide results and caveats: Newly diagnosed patients had baseline TCR diversity that was reportedly lower than that of healthy donors. Later analyses included only patients treated at least 1 year post-ASCT.

With no exception, relapse followed autologous stem cell transplantation in all patients, and brentuximab vedotin exposure varied. The CDR3 sequence is 13 residues long. The source of this sequence is a human donor with classical Hodgkin lymphoma. The sample here was peripheral blood mononuclear cells (PBMCs), taken before the second cycle of nivolumab. The gene calls are TRBV21-1 and TRBJ2-7; the tabulated D call, TRBD2, remains unverified against the DNA. TRBV21-1 represents a pseudogene. In DNA, the CDR3 is TGTGCCAGCAGCAACGACTTCTCCTACGAGCAGTACTTC. Translating gives CASSNDFSYEQYF.